The source of this T cell receptor beta chain is a study of graft-versus-host responses after intestinal transplantation. The wider study: Once they had received anti-thymocyte globulin induction, all recipients took tacrolimus and steroids for around three years.

Details on this clone: Its target is unknown.

The germline gives CDR1 SGHTA, CDR2 FQGNSA. Losses at the gene ends were 2 bases for V and 7 bases for J; bases not matched to a gene: 5. The CDR3 is 13 amino acids. The assay was immunoSEQ multiplex PCR, and TCRdb's table has in-frame clones only and misses some. The sample contains approximately 63,000 clones, 90% to 95% of which appear only once. The chain couples TRBV7-2 to TRBJ2-7, with 7 bases fitting TRBD2. This TCR was recovered from a human donor who was the organ donor for an intestinal transplant. The starting material was unstimulated CD4+ T cells sorted from spleen or lymph node cells, obtained before transplant. The CDR3 reads CASSLRTSCEQYF. In DNA, the CDR3 is TGTGCCAGCAGCTTACGGACTAGTTGTGAGCAGTACTTC.